The clone carrying this T cell receptor beta chain came up a few times. This specimen belongs to a study of T cell clones after liver transplantation. Method: immunoSEQ multiplex PCR; TCRdb's copy keeps in-frame clones and lacks some. This table has around 75,000 clones, around 84% appearing once. The V and J ends lost 5 bases and 0 bases, in that order; junction bases with no gene match: 4. The CDR3 has 18 residues. Germline CDR1 and CDR2: SEHNR and FQNEAQ (reference sequence). The TCR originated in a human patient who received a liver transplant. Some T cells here may be from the graft donor. Source: CD4+ T cells from blood, taken less than 50 months after liver transplant. This rearrangement joins TRBV7-9 to TRBJ2-1; 16 bases are a match to TRBD2. The CDR3 sequence is CASSKGLAGGSSYNEQFF. The DNA of the CDR3 is TGTGCCAGCAGCAAGGGACTAGCGGGGGGGAGCTCCTACAATGAGCAGTTCTTC.